This T cell receptor beta chain was documented in a study of T cell clones after liver transplantation. Germline V gene data show CDR1 as MNHNS and CDR2 as SASEGT. With V trimmed by 2 bases and J by 8 bases, 5 bases remained unmatched. The CDR3 spans 13 residues. Sequencing was performed with immunoSEQ multiplex PCR; in TCRdb, only in-frame clones are kept and a portion is missing. The table shows roughly 72,000 clones, with around four fifths occurring only once. The specimen was CD4+ T cells from blood, collected around 50 months after liver transplant. The chain couples TRBV6-1 to TRBJ2-7, with 8 bases lining up with TRBD2. The source of this sequence is a human patient who received a liver transplant. Some T cells may possibly be graft donor cells. The CDR3 coding sequence is TGTGCCAGCAGTGAAAGGACTAGCCCGCAGCAGTACTTC. This gives the protein CASSERTSPQQYF.